These 28 T cell receptor beta chains originate from one sample sequenced in a study of blood T cell repertoires in COVID-19. The data were produced by immunoSEQ multiplex PCR, yet TCRdb's version contains in-frame clones alone and is incomplete. The sample yields 360,000 or so clones, roughly 87% seen once. What was sequenced was PBMCs or T cells enriched from blood (not recorded which). These receptors came from a woman between 25 and 40 years old who had recovered from COVID-19.

V gene TRBV13 combines with J gene TRBJ1-1; D is possibly TRBD1 (5 bases). Germline CDR1 PRHDT, CDR2 FYEKMQ (reference sequence). This CDR3 contains 15 residues. The ends were cut back, 5 bases at V and 1 base at J, with 14 bases in the middle. CDR3 protein: CASSPNGGENTEAFF. The CDR3 coding sequence is TGTGCCAGCAGCCCTAACGGGGGGGAGAACACTGAAGCTTTCTTT.

This rearrangement joins TRBV19 to TRBJ2-1, with a possible D match to TRBD2 (5 bases). The CDR3 is 13 amino acids. CDR1 and CDR2 from the germline V gene are LNHDA and SQIVND (reference sequence). V shed 10 bases and J shed 0 bases, with 10 bases lying between them. CDR3 sequence: CATRLSSYNEQFF. The CDR3, as DNA: TGTGCCACCCGACTAAGCTCCTACAATGAGCAGTTCTTC.

This CDR3 is CASRSGTGSYEQYF. CDR3 DNA sequence: TGTGCCAGCAGATCCGGGACAGGGTCCTACGAGCAGTACTTC. The V and J genes are TRBV6-5 and TRBJ2-7, with 9 bases identical to TRBD1. Trimming took 6 bases from V and 1 from J; bases not matched to a gene: 4. CDR1 is MNHEY, CDR2 SVGAGI, per germline. This CDR3 spans 14 amino acids.

V is TRBV10-1 and J is TRBJ2-7; TRBD2 is a possible D gene (5 bases). This CDR3 is 15 amino acids long. Germline V CDR1 and CDR2: WNHNN, SYGVQD (reference sequence). V shed 3 bases and J shed 2 bases, with 14 bases lying between them. The CDR3 sequence: CASSDKRCGTYEQYF. In DNA, the CDR3 is TGCGCCAGCAGTGATAAGCGGTGTGGGACCTACGAGCAGTACTTC.

This clone was counted a single time. The V and J genes are TRBV6-1 and TRBJ2-7; 8 bases are a match to TRBD2. The CDR3 sequence is 14 residues long. V was pared by 2 bases and J by 7 bases, with 7 bases of the junction left unmatched. From germline, CDR1 is MNHNS and CDR2 SASEGT. As DNA, the CDR3 is TGTGCCAGCAGTGAAAGCGGGGGCCTGGGGGAGCAGTACTTC. Residues: CASSESGGLGEQYF.

V gene TRBV28 combines with J gene TRBJ2-7; D gene unclear. V dropped 3 bases and J dropped 4 bases, with 10 bases sitting between them. This CDR3 region has 13 residues. In germline, CDR1 is MDHEN, CDR2 SYDVKM. The CDR3 nucleotides are TGTGCCAGCAGTTTCCCAACACGTTACGAGCAGTACTTC. This translates into CASSFPTRYEQYF.

This sequence joins TRBV9 and TRBJ1-1, with TRBD1 matching 7 bases. The germline V gene encodes CDR1 SGDLS and CDR2 YYNGEE. Unmatched junction bases numbered 12, after V lost 4 bases and J lost 3 bases. This CDR3 contains 16 residues. CDR3 sequence reads: CASSTRTGPVDTEAFF. The CDR3 coding sequence is TGTGCCAGCAGCACACGGACAGGTCCTGTCGACACTGAAGCTTTCTTT.

The count of this clone is one. This sequence joins TRBV27 and TRBJ1-5; D not resolved. Trimming pared 5 bases from V and 4 bases from J, leaving 15 bases between. Per the germline V gene, CDR1 is MNHEY and CDR2 is SMNVEV (reference sequence). The length of the CDR3 is 15 residues. The CDR3 here is CASSVGPGGNQPQHF. DNA of the CDR3: TGTGCCAGCAGTGTCGGACCCGGAGGGAATCAGCCCCAGCATTTT.

The chain links TRBV7-8 to TRBJ2-3; 9 nucleotides match TRBD2. Germline assignment: CDR1 SGHVS and CDR2 FQNEAQ. The CDR3 has 15 amino acids. With V trimmed by 5 bases and J by 6 bases, 9 bases remained unmatched. The CDR3: CASSRGLAWEDTQYF. CDR3 nucleotide sequence: TGTGCCAGCAGCCGAGGACTAGCGTGGGAGGATACGCAGTATTTT. Full variable domain (rest looked up from reference TRBV7-8 and TRBJ2-3): GAGVSQSPRYKVAKRGQDVALRCDPISGHVSLFWYQQALGQGPEFLTYFQNEAQLDKSGLPSDRFFAERPEGSVSTLKIQRTQQEDSAVYLCASSRGLAWEDTQYFGPGTRLTVL.

The chain carries TRBV4-1 and TRBJ1-5; tentatively, D is TRBD1 (6 bases). This CDR3 has 15 residues. Germline-derived CDR1 and CDR2 are MGHRA and YSYEKL. V lost 3 bases and J 7 bases, leaving 16 bases between the germline ends. CDR3 amino acids: CASSHQRGGRQPQHF. CDR3 DNA: TGCGCCAGCAGCCACCAACGGGGGGGCCGACAGCCCCAGCATTTT.

The chain carries TRBV19 and TRBJ2-1; D is uncertain. Germline values: CDR1 LNHDA, CDR2 SQIVND (reference sequence). V shed 2 bases and J shed 7 bases, with 9 bases lying between them. This CDR3 has 13 residues. The CDR3 DNA reads as TGTGCCAGTAGTATATCGCGGTTGAATGAGCAGTTCTTC. The encoded protein is CASSISRLNEQFF.

This chain connects TRBV3-1 (or the pseudogene TRBV3-2) to TRBJ2-3; 8 bases fit TRBD2. This CDR3 contains 17 residues. Per the germline V gene, CDR1 is LGHDT and CDR2 is YNNKEL (reference sequence). The V segment lost 1 base and the J segment 0 bases; nucleotides outside the gene matches: 6. The CDR3: CASSQGIQRGSTDTQYF. The CDR3 coding sequence is TGTGCCAGCAGCCAAGGAATCCAGCGGGGGAGCACAGATACGCAGTATTTT.

J is TRBJ2-2 and V is TRBV27, with 9 bases matching TRBD2. J was trimmed by 3 bases and V by 3 bases; bases with no gene match: 8. CDR3 size: 17 residues. CDR1 and CDR2 (germline): MNHEY, SMNVEV (reference sequence). The CDR3 sequence: CASSFLSSGADTGELFF. For the CDR3, the DNA is TGTGCCAGCAGTTTCCTATCTAGCGGGGCGGACACCGGGGAGCTGTTTTTT.

In its sample, this clone was seen once. This chain joins TRBV5-1 and TRBJ1-5, with 7 bases aligning to TRBD1. The V segment lost 4 bases and the J segment 0 bases; nucleotides outside the gene matches: 7. CDR1 and CDR2 (germline): SGHRS, YFSETQ. The CDR3 contains 16 residues. The chain's CDR3 is CASSPGTDYSNQPQHF. In DNA form, the CDR3 reads TGCGCCAGCAGCCCCGGGACAGACTATAGCAATCAGCCCCAGCATTTT.

The genes are TRBV7-2 and TRBJ2-1, with 9 bases that match TRBD2. This CDR3 has 15 residues. J was trimmed by 4 bases and V by 5 bases; bases with no gene match: 6. Germline CDR1 and CDR2: SGHTA and FQGNSA. The CDR3 sequence: CASSLGLANYNEQFF. The CDR3 nucleotides are TGTGCCAGCAGCCTCGGACTAGCGAATTACAATGAGCAGTTCTTC. Full variable domain (missing parts from reference TRBV7-2 and TRBJ2-1): GAGVSQSPSNKVTEKGKDVELRCDPISGHTALYWYRQSLGQGLEFLIYFQGNSAPDKSGLPSDRFSAERTGGSVSTLTIQRTQQEDSAVYLCASSLGLANYNEQFFGPGTRLTVL.

This chain joins TRBV6-5 and TRBJ2-3; D remains unclear. From germline, CDR1 is MNHEY and CDR2 SVGAGI. The germline V and J ends were trimmed by 5 bases and 5 bases, with 8 bases remaining between them. This CDR3 is built from 12 residues. The CDR3 protein is CASSPGLDTQYF. CDR3 in DNA: TGTGCCAGCAGTCCGGGTTTAGATACGCAGTATTTT.

The chain uses TRBV10-2 and TRBJ2-7; no firm D call. Per the germline V gene, CDR1 is WSHSY and CDR2 is SAAADI. With 0 bases removed from V and 4 bases from J, the gap between germline ends came to 13 bases. CDR3 length equals 15 residues. The CDR3 DNA is TGCGCCAGCAGTGAGTCTCTTAATCTCGGGTACGAGCAGTACTTC. Encoded protein: CASSESLNLGYEQYF.

The genes are TRBV6-1 and TRBJ1-1, with 8 bases lining up with TRBD1. The trim removed 1 base at V and 4 bases at J, leaving 17 bases unmatched. The CDR3 is 19 residues long. CDR1 is MNHNS, CDR2 SASEGT, per germline. The CDR3 here is CASSEVVFWTGYIPTEAFF. The CDR3 DNA sequence: TGTGCCAGCAGTGAAGTGGTCTTCTGGACAGGGTATATTCCCACTGAAGCTTTCTTT.

This clone was seen a single time. This chain connects TRBV7-9 to TRBJ1-4; D is unresolved. The CDR3 has 13 residues. Trimming took 1 base from V and 4 from J, leaving 4 bases between them. Germline CDR1 SEHNR, CDR2 FQNEAQ (reference sequence). This CDR3 reads CASSLELNEKLFF. The CDR3 DNA follows: TGTGCCAGCAGCTTAGAACTTAATGAAAAACTGTTTTTT.

The chain combines TRBV6-5 with TRBJ1-5; 7 bases match TRBD1. The CDR3 is 12 residues long. Germline V CDR1 and CDR2: MNHEY, SVGAGI. After removal of 7 bases from V and 5 bases from J, the junction contained 2 bases not matched to a gene. CDR3 region: CASKQGDQPQHF. CDR3 bases: TGTGCCAGCAAGCAGGGGGATCAGCCCCAGCATTTT.

The genes are TRBV15 and TRBJ2-3; TRBD2 is a possible D gene (6 bases). V dropped 3 bases and J dropped 2 bases, with 9 bases sitting between them. CDR1 LNHNV and CDR2 YYDKDF come from the germline V gene (reference sequence). The CDR3 has 14 residues. The CDR3 region has the DNA TGTGCCACCAGCAGCGGAGGGCCCACAGATACGCAGTATTTT. Its translation is CATSSGGPTDTQYF.

The gene calls are TRBV29-1 and TRBJ1-1, with D unclear. Trimming took 2 bases from V and 9 from J, leaving 16 bases between them. The CDR3 is 13 amino acids. The germline CDR1 and CDR2 sequences are SQVTM and ANQGSEA. CDR3 in amino acids: CSVENGVRGKAFF. The CDR3 region has the DNA TGCAGCGTTGAAAATGGGGTTCGGGGAAAAGCTTTCTTT.

The rearrangement uses TRBV28 and TRBJ2-3; maybe TRBD2 (6 bases). The germline V gene has CDR1 MDHEN and CDR2 SYDVKM. CDR3 length: 15 residues. Trimming pared 7 bases from V and 1 base from J, leaving 15 bases between. CDR3 bases: TGTGCCAGCAACATGGGGGGTCGGGGCACAGATACGCAGTATTTT. Its translation: CASNMGGRGTDTQYF.

The chain employs TRBV30 and TRBJ2-2; 9 nucleotides match TRBD2. There are 21 residues in the CDR3. Germline CDR1 GTSNPN, CDR2 SVGIG (reference sequence). The ends lost 4 bases at V and 8 bases at J; junction bases unmatched: 29. The chain's CDR3 is CAWTTTGGRAIDIIAYGELFF. The CDR3 DNA reads as TGTGCCTGGACAACAACGGGCGGGAGGGCCATAGACATTATCGCTTATGGGGAGCTGTTTTTT.

This clone turned up a few times. The chain employs TRBV10-3 and TRBJ1-1, with a tentative D call TRBD1 (6 bases). CDR3 size: 14 residues. Germline V CDR1 and CDR2: ENHRY, SYGVKD. With 5 bases removed from V and 7 bases from J, the gap between germline ends came to 17 bases. For the CDR3, the DNA is TGTGCCATCAGTTCCTTCACAGGGCCGGATGAAGCTTTCTTT. Translation gives CAISSFTGPDEAFF.

The V gene is TRBV3-1 (or the pseudogene TRBV3-2), the J gene TRBJ2-7; tentatively, D is TRBD2 (5 bases). There are 15 residues in the CDR3. Per germline, CDR1 LGHDT and CDR2 YNNKEL (reference sequence). The germline V and J ends were trimmed by 1 base and 0 bases, with 10 bases remaining between them. The CDR3 is CASSQGAGVSYEQYF. Here the CDR3 DNA reads TGTGCCAGCAGCCAAGGAGCCGGGGTCTCCTACGAGCAGTACTTC.

The chain carries TRBV6-5 and TRBJ1-1; possibly TRBD1 for D (6 bases). Trimming left V 7 bases short and J 1 base short, with 16 bases between. Germline V gives CDR1 MNHEY, CDR2 SVGAGI. There are 15 residues in the CDR3. CDR3: CASTPSGEGNTEAFF. CDR3 coding DNA: TGTGCCAGCACCCCGTCAGGGGAAGGGAACACTGAAGCTTTCTTT.

The genes are TRBV2 and TRBJ2-7; 10 nucleotides align to TRBD2. The ends lost 4 bases at V and 3 bases at J; junction bases unmatched: 6. The CDR3 loop spans 15 amino acids. Germline-derived CDR1 and CDR2 are SNHLY and FYNNEI. CDR3 in amino acids: CASSVASGGSYEQYF. CDR3 nucleotides: TGTGCCAGCAGTGTCGCTAGCGGGGGCAGCTACGAGCAGTACTTC.